This is a list of T cell receptor beta chains from one sample in a study of cytomegalovirus exposure and HLA in healthy donors. Profiled with immunoSEQ multiplex PCR; TCRdb holds only in-frame clones, not every one. This sample has 98,000 or so clones, with 75% to 80% found just once. The sample consisted of PBMCs. The source is a man aged 55-75 years in good health and CMV-seropositive. Both conserved end residues are part of each CDR3. Each record gives: V gene, J gene, clone size, D gene, CDR3 protein, CDR3 DNA. A D gene is named only where the DNA matches it firmly. The size of a clone is reported for some rows only, either as once, few or many, or as a class for expanded clones.

>TRBV27|TRBJ1-5|.|TRBD1
CASSLTLRQGARGNQPQHF
TGTGCCAGCAGTTTGACGCTTAGGCAGGGGGCTAGAGGGAATCAGCCCCAGCATTTT
>TRBV5-1|TRBJ1-3|.|.
CASSQQLTGSRNTIYF
TGCGCCAGCAGCCAGCAACTTACAGGGAGTAGAAACACCATATATTTT
>TRBV6-5|TRBJ1-2|.|TRBD1
CASKTGSNGYTF
TGTGCCAGCAAGACAGGGTCCAATGGCTACACCTTC
>TRBV2|TRBJ1-5|.|.
CASSREQLNQPQHF
TGTGCCAGCTCCAGGGAACAGTTAAATCAGCCCCAGCATTTT
>TRBV4-2|TRBJ1-2|.|.
CASSQEGQGDGGYTF
TGTGCCAGCAGCCAAGAGGGGCAGGGTGACGGTGGCTACACCTTC
>TRBV7-2|TRBJ2-5|.|.
CASNKKQGSGETQYF
TGTGCCAGCAACAAGAAACAGGGTAGTGGGGAGACCCAGTACTTC
>TRBV6-5|TRBJ1-2|many|.
CASSYGGEGYTF
TGTGCCAGCAGTTACGGCGGCGAAGGCTACACCTTC
>TRBV5-4|TRBJ2-3|.|TRBD1
CASSFPGQGTGDTQYF
TGTGCCAGCAGCTTTCCGGGACAGGGAACAGGGGATACGCAGTATTTT
>TRBV28|TRBJ1-4|.|.
CASRRGNEKLFF
TGTGCCAGCAGACGCGGAAATGAAAAACTGTTTTTT
>TRBV5-6|TRBJ2-5|.|.
CASSYGQFQETQYF
TGTGCCAGCAGCTACGGACAGTTCCAAGAGACCCAGTACTTC
>TRBV4-2|TRBJ2-7|.|.
CASSLLRGGRNYEQYF
TGTGCCAGCAGCCTCTTGCGCGGGGGCCGAAACTACGAGCAGTACTTC
>TRBV9|TRBJ1-6|.|TRBD1
CASSVQGADSPLHF
TGTGCCAGCAGCGTTCAGGGGGCTGATTCACCCCTCCACTTT
>TRBV6-6|TRBJ2-3|.|.
CASSDRQGGDTQYF
TGTGCCAGCAGTGACCGACAGGGAGGAGATACGCAGTATTTT
>TRBV10-3|TRBJ2-5|.|TRBD2
CAIRERGGRETQYF
TGTGCCATCAGGGAGCGGGGGGGGAGGGAGACCCAGTACTTC
>TRBV29-1|TRBJ1-2|once|TRBD1
CSSQIQGADGYTF
TGCAGCTCTCAAATACAGGGGGCGGATGGCTACACCTTC
>TRBV7-9|TRBJ2-3|.|TRBD2
CASSSDRRGDTDTQYF
TGTGCCAGCAGCTCGGATCGGCGGGGGGACACAGATACGCAGTATTTT
>TRBV7-6|TRBJ2-5|once|.
CASSQTSIGPHF
TGTGCCAGCAGCCAGACTAGTATCGGTCCGCACTTC
>TRBV5-1|TRBJ2-5|.|TRBD1
CASSSGTGGAETQYF
TGCGCCAGCAGCTCCGGGACAGGGGGCGCAGAGACCCAGTACTTC
>TRBV7-2|TRBJ1-6|.|.
CASSFGVDNSPLHF
TGTGCCAGCAGCTTCGGAGTTGATAATTCACCCCTCCACTTT
>TRBV19|TRBJ1-2|.|.
CASTSQTGLGYGYTF
TGTGCCAGTACTTCCCAAACAGGCCTCGGCTATGGCTACACCTTC
>TRBV7-2|TRBJ1-5|.|.
CASSLGAGRTQPQHF
TGTGCCAGCAGCTTAGGGGCAGGGCGGACTCAGCCCCAGCATTTT
>TRBV7-9|TRBJ2-7|.|.
CASSSRRERASSYEQYF
TGTGCCAGCAGCTCCCGACGGGAGCGGGCCTCCTCCTACGAGCAGTACTTC
>TRBV5-1|TRBJ1-2|.|TRBD1
CASSSSGQGPEGGYTF
TGCGCCAGCAGCTCCTCGGGACAGGGACCTGAGGGTGGCTACACCTTC
>TRBV4-1|TRBJ1-2|.|.
CASSQEVLGGYTF
TGCGCCAGCAGCCAAGAAGTTCTAGGAGGCTACACCTTC
>TRBV10-3|TRBJ1-2|.|.
CATGAARYGYTF
TGTGCCACCGGCGCGGCCCGCTATGGCTACACCTTC
>TRBV5-1|TRBJ1-4|few|.
CASSLSGASNEKLFF
TGCGCCAGCAGCTTGAGCGGGGCGAGTAATGAAAAACTGTTTTTT
>TRBV6-4|TRBJ1-2|.|TRBD1
CASSEQGASGYTF
TGTGCCAGCAGTGAGCAGGGGGCGAGTGGCTACACCTTC
>TRBV4-2|TRBJ2-1|.|TRBD2
CASSRSGGGSSYNEQFF
TGTGCCAGCAGCCGTAGCGGGGGGGGGAGCTCCTACAATGAGCAGTTCTTC
>TRBV7-2|TRBJ1-6|.|.
CASSFQGNNSPLHF
TGTGCCAGCAGCTTTCAGGGAAATAATTCACCCCTCCACTTT
>TRBV21-1|TRBJ1-4|few|.
CASSKGQGVNEKLFF
TGTGCCAGCAGCAAGGGACAGGGTGTGAATGAAAAACTGTTTTTT
>TRBV6-6|TRBJ1-2|.|.
CASSYSQGLDGYTF
TGTGCCAGCAGTTACTCGCAGGGCCTAGACGGCTACACCTTC
>TRBV4-3|TRBJ1-2|once|.
CASSQAVRDGYTF
TGCGCCAGCAGCCAAGCAGTGCGGGATGGCTACACCTTC
>TRBV4-1|TRBJ2-7|.|.
CASSQAIGGRSYEQYF
TGCGCCAGCAGCCAAGCGATAGGGGGTAGGTCCTACGAGCAGTACTTC
>TRBV28|TRBJ2-7|.|TRBD1
CASSLWGTGSHEQYF
TGCGCCAGCAGTTTATGGGGGACAGGGTCCCACGAGCAGTACTTC
>TRBV11-3|TRBJ2-3|.|TRBD1
CASSSDSGQSTDTQYF
TGTGCCAGCAGCTCGGATTCGGGACAGAGCACAGATACGCAGTATTTT
>TRBV11-2|TRBJ1-3|.|.
CASSRGGERSGNTIYF
TGTGCCAGCAGCCGGGGGGGGGAACGCTCTGGAAACACCATATATTTT
>TRBV7-6|TRBJ2-1|.|.
CASSLDIAGGHNEQFF
TGTGCCAGCAGCTTAGACATAGCCGGGGGGCACAATGAGCAGTTCTTC
>TRBV7-9|TRBJ2-7|.|.
CAVHQEGSDHLYEQYF
TGTGCCGTTCATCAAGAGGGCTCAGACCACCTCTACGAGCAGTACTTC
>TRBV4-1|TRBJ1-4|.|TRBD1
CASSQDRAGGGEKLFF
TGCGCCAGCAGCCAAGACCGGGCAGGGGGTGGGGAAAAACTGTTTTTT
>TRBV5-1|TRBJ1-2|.|.
CASSLAAREFDYTF
TGCGCCAGCAGCTTGGCCGCGCGGGAGTTCGACTACACCTTC
>TRBV7-2|TRBJ2-1|.|.
CASSLGTAIYSYNEQFF
TGTGCCAGCAGCTTAGGGACAGCCATCTACTCCTACAATGAGCAGTTCTTC
>TRBV19|TRBJ1-5|.|TRBD1
CASSIERAGGEPQHF
TGTGCCAGTAGTATAGAGCGGGCAGGGGGCGAGCCCCAGCATTTT
>TRBV28|TRBJ1-2|once|TRBD1
CASSSGQGAYGYTF
TGTGCCAGCAGTTCCGGACAGGGCGCCTATGGCTACACCTTC
>TRBV18|TRBJ2-1|.|.
CASSPSGNEQFF
TGTGCCAGCTCACCAAGCGGCAATGAGCAGTTCTTC
>TRBV18|TRBJ2-2|.|.
CASSPLEGALAGELFF
TGTGCCAGCTCACCTCTGGAGGGGGCGCTTGCCGGGGAGCTGTTTTTT
>TRBV7-2|TRBJ2-2|.|TRBD2
CASSSGLSGGSNTGELFF
TGTGCCAGCAGCTCCGGACTGAGCGGGGGCTCGAACACCGGGGAGCTGTTTTTT
>TRBV7-7|TRBJ2-3|.|TRBD2
CASSLGLLAGDTQYF
TGTGCCAGCAGCTTAGGGCTGCTAGCGGGAGATACGCAGTATTTT
>TRBV28|TRBJ1-1|.|TRBD1
CASSFQHAGGRITEAFF
TGTGCCAGCAGTTTCCAGCACGCAGGGGGCAGGATCACTGAAGCTTTCTTT
>TRBV19|TRBJ2-4|few|.
CASSIGGQGLVQYF
TGTGCCAGTAGTATAGGTGGGCAGGGTCTAGTTCAGTACTTC
>TRBV5-4|TRBJ2-1|many|TRBD2
CASSFKRGALNEQFF
TGTGCCAGCAGCTTCAAGCGGGGGGCCCTGAATGAGCAGTTCTTC
>TRBV15|TRBJ1-4|.|TRBD1
CATSRGRTGNEKLFF
TGTGCCACCAGCAGAGGGAGGACAGGGAATGAAAAACTGTTTTTT
>TRBV11-2|TRBJ2-5|.|.
CASSLQQETQYF
TGTGCCAGCAGCTTACAACAAGAGACCCAGTACTTC
>TRBV6-5|TRBJ2-7|.|.
CASSYSFGLYEQYF
TGTGCCAGCAGTTACTCTTTTGGGCTCTACGAGCAGTACTTC